Reported below is one T cell receptor (beta chain). This sample stems from a study of regulatory T cells in long-lasting Graves disease. The TCR beta library used iRepertoire HTBI primers with Arm-PCR amplification of CDR3. MiXCR, run by TCRdb on the multiplex PCR reads, gives a single entry per CDR3 protein. The sample records hundreds of thousands of distinct CDR3 sequences, approximately 21% being singletons. The sample's time point: persistent/refractory GD, antithyroid drugs over 5 years with positive TRAb. The TCR library was made from RNA extracted from PBMCs. The authors drew patients from an endocrinology department in Xi'an, China. Trimming took 2 bases from V and 3 from J, leaving 4 bases between them. Germline V gives CDR1 LNHDA, CDR2 SQIVND (reference sequence). This CDR3 has 12 residues.

This chain uses TRBV19 with TRBJ1-1, with D hard to call. The TCR was taken from a female donor with Graves disease. The sample consisted of peripheral blood mononuclear cells (PBMCs), taken when the disease was refractory, from a patient treated with antithyroid drugs. This chain's CDR3 is CASSIQDTEAFF. The DNA for the CDR3 is TGTGCCAGTAGTATACAAGACACTGAAGCTTTCTTT.